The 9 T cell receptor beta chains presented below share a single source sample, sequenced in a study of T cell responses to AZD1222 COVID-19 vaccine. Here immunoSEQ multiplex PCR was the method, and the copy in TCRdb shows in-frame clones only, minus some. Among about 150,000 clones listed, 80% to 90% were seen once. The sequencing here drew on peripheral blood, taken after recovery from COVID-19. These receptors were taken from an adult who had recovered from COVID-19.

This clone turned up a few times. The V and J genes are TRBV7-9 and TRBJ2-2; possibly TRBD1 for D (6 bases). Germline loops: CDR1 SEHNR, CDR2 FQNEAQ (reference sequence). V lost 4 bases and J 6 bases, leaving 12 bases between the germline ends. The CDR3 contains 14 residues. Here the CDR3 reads CASSSYRASGELFF. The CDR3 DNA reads TGTGCCAGCAGCTCCTACAGGGCCTCCGGGGAGCTGTTTTTT. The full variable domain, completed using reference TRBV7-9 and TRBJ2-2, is DTGVSQNPRHKITKRGQNVTFRCDPISEHNRLYWYRQTLGQGPEFLTYFQNEAQLEKSRLLSDRFSAERPKGSFSTLEIQRTEQGDSAMYLCASSSYRASGELFFGEGSRLTVL.

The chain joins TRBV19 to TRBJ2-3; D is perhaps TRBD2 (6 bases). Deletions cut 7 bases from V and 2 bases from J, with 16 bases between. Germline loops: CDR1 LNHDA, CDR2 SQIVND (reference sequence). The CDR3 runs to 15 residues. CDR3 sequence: CASTPSRGSTDTQYF. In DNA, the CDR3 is TGTGCCAGTACCCCAAGCCGGGGGTCCACAGATACGCAGTATTTT.

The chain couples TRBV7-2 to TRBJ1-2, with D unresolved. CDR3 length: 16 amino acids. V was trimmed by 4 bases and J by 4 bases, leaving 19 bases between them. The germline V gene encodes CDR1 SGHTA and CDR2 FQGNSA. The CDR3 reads CASSSPNTELIYGYTF. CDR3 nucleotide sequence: TGTGCCAGCAGCTCCCCAAATACAGAGCTGATCTATGGCTACACCTTC.

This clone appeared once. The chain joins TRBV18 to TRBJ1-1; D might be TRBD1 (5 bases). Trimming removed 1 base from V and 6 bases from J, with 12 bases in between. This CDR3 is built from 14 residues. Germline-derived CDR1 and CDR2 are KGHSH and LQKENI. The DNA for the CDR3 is TGTGCCAGCTCACCACTCCCCGGGGGGGCTGAAGCTTTCTTT. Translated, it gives CASSPLPGGAEAFF.

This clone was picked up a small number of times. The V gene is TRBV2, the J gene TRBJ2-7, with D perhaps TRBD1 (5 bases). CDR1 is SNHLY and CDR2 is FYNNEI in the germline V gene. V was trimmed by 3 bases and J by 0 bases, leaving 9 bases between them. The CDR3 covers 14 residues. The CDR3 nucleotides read TGTGCCAGCAGTGACCAGGGCAACTCCTACGAGCAGTACTTC. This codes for CASSDQGNSYEQYF.

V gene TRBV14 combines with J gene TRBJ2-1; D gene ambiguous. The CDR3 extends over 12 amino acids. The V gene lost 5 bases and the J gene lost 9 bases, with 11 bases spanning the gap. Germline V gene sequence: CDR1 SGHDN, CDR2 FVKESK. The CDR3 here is CASSFSVGEQFF. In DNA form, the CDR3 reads TGTGCCAGCAGCTTCAGCGTCGGTGAGCAGTTCTTC.

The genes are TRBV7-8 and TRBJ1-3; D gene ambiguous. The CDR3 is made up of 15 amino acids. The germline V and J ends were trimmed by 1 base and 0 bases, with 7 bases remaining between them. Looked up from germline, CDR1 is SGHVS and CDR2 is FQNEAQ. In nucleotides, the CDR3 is TGTGCCAGCAGCTTAGGTCAGTCCTCTGGAAACACCATATATTTT. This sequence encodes CASSLGQSSGNTIYF.

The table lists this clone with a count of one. The CDR3 loop is CASSLGVAGGNYEQYF. In DNA, the CDR3 is TGCGCCAGCAGCCTCGGGGTAGCGGGAGGAAACTACGAGCAGTACTTC. The J gene is TRBJ2-7, the V gene TRBV5-1; the match to TRBD2 covers 10 bases. The CDR3 covers 16 residues. With V trimmed by 4 bases and J by 3 bases, 10 bases remained unmatched. CDR1 SGHRS and CDR2 YFSETQ come from the germline V gene.

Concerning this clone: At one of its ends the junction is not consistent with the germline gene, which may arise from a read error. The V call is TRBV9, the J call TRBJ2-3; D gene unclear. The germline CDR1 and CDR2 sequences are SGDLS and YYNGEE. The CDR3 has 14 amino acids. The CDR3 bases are TGTGCCAGCAGCCTCCTTAGTACCACAAATACGCAGTATTTT. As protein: CASSLLSTTNTQYF.